The 6 T cell receptor beta chains in this list originate from one sample, sequenced in a study of memory CD4+ T cells and cytomegalovirus serostatus. The sort gate was single viable CD3+CD4+CD8-CD45RO+ cells for memory CD4+ T cells. Measured with immunoSEQ multiplex PCR; TCRdb has only the in-frame clones, and not every one. The sample has some 95,000 clones, 75% to 90% seen once. The specimen sequenced was memory CD4+ T cells from blood. The receptor set was obtained from an adult in good health and CMV-seropositive.

This sequence joins TRBV28 and TRBJ2-7; 7 nucleotides line up with TRBD2. This CDR3 has 12 residues. The V and J ends lost 8 bases and 6 bases, in that order; junction bases with no gene match: 7. Germline values: CDR1 MDHEN, CDR2 SYDVKM. The CDR3 DNA reads TGTGCCAGCCAGCGGGATCCAGGCGAGCAGTACTTC. Its translation is CASQRDPGEQYF.

The chain joins TRBV7-2 to TRBJ2-1; 10 bases are a match to TRBD2. The CDR3 covers 17 residues. CDR1 is SGHTA and CDR2 is FQGNSA in the germline V gene. With 5 bases clipped from V and 4 bases from J, the junction kept 11 bases outside the gene matches. CDR3 sequence (DNA): TGTGCCAGCAGCCCCCAGGGTCGGACTAGCGGATACAATGAGCAGTTCTTC. Amino acid sequence: CASSPQGRTSGYNEQFF.

The chain employs TRBV7-2 and TRBJ1-5; D gene uncertain. Trimming removed 1 base at V and 5 bases at J, with 6 bases between. CDR1 is SGHTA and CDR2 is FQGNSA in the germline V gene. The length of the CDR3 is 13 residues. This CDR3 is CASSLDLDQPQHF. The CDR3 DNA is TGTGCCAGCAGCTTAGATTTGGATCAGCCCCAGCATTTT.

The chain uses TRBV6-7 and TRBJ2-5; 11 nucleotides line up with TRBD1. TRBV6-7 is an open reading frame whose function is uncertain. The CDR3 totals 15 residues. V shed 2 bases, J shed 5 bases, and the junction held 4 bases outside the gene matches. The CDR3 is CASSYGTGGGETQYF. DNA of the CDR3: TGTGCCAGCAGTTACGGGACAGGGGGGGGTGAGACCCAGTACTTC.

This clone showed up just once. This chain links TRBV5-1 with TRBJ1-5; D not certain. V was clipped by 5 bases and J by 5 bases, with 17 bases between them. In germline, CDR1 is SGHRS, CDR2 YFSETQ. This CDR3 contains 15 residues. CDR3 nucleotides: TGCGCCAGCAGGTCGGATGCCTCTGGGGATCAGCCCCAGCATTTT. As protein: CASRSDASGDQPQHF.

The gene calls are TRBV28 and TRBJ2-3, with TRBD2 identical over 12 bases. Germline V gene sequence: CDR1 MDHEN, CDR2 SYDVKM. V lost 5 bases and J lost 0; bases outside the gene matches: 0. The CDR3 is made up of 15 amino acids. The CDR3 nucleotides read TGTGCCAGCAGTGGACTAGCGGGGAGCACAGATACGCAGTATTTT. Translation: CASSGLAGSTDTQYF.